Given below is one T cell receptor (beta chain) in context. Its specificity is unknown. CD45RO-negative, CCR7-positively selected cells formed the naive CD8 fraction, excluding terminally differentiated effector memory CD45RA+ cells. There were only Caucasian adults among the donors, and all lived in Nashville, Tennessee. This sample is drawn from a study of shared clonotypes between healthy human individuals. General study points: With a handful of donors compared, 5% to 5.5% of naive CD4 clonotypes were shared. Blood was the only sampled material, and tissue repertoires likely differ.

Each subset's genomic DNA was shared equally among a number of immunoSEQ plates. The repertoire was sequenced with immunoSEQ multiplex PCR; TCRdb's copy has only in-frame clones and lacks some. The table has hundreds of thousands of clones, roughly 95% seen once. The germline V and J ends were trimmed by 0 bases and 8 bases, with 13 bases remaining between them. Germline V gene data show CDR1 as GTSNPN and CDR2 as SVGIG (reference sequence). This CDR3 contains 14 residues. The TCR comes from a woman aged 30 to 39 in good health. This sequence joins TRBV30 and TRBJ1-4; D is undetermined. The sequencing sample was made of naive CD8+ T cells sorted from blood. DNA for the CDR3: TGTGCCTGGAGTGTGTCGGGGTATAAGGAAAAACTGTTTTTT. Amino acid sequence: CAWSVSGYKEKLFF.